Here is one T cell receptor beta chain with its context. The antigen is undetermined. One junction end does not reproduce the germline sequence, and a read error may be involved. This specimen belongs to a study of early T cells in non-severe SARS-CoV-2 infection. Background on the study: Chains were unpaired, as sequencing was done on bulk RNA from unsorted whole blood. Whole-study results and caveats: Private and CD4 specificities were missed by VDJdb matching, which favored anti-spike CD8 responses.

Germline V gives CDR1 SQVTM, CDR2 ANQGSEA. This CDR3 is built from 13 residues. The TCR library protocol was used to attach unique molecular identifiers. These identifiers were attached to individual cDNA molecules. TCRdb re-called the 5' RACE reads through MiXCR, storing one row per CDR3 protein. Among about 48,000 distinct CDR3 sequences, 7.7% were seen once, and the ten largest hold around 6.1%. The chain couples TRBV29-1 to TRBJ1-2, with D maybe TRBD1 (6 bases). The source of this sequence is an adult who was a healthcare worker with PCR-confirmed SARS-CoV-2 infection or an uninfected control (not recorded which). Material for sequencing was whole blood. Written as DNA, the CDR3 is TGCAGCGTTGAACAGGGGTCTAACTATGGTTACACCTTC. Its translation is CSVEQGSNYGYTF.